What follows describes a single T cell receptor (beta chain). Sequenced by immunoSEQ multiplex PCR; TCRdb stores in-frame clones only, minus some. The data hold about 93,000 clones, with 95% observed a single time. The data derive from a study of technical replicates of blood from several donors. Deletions cut 3 bases from V and 2 bases from J, with 8 bases between. There are 13 residues in the CDR3. CDR1 and CDR2 from the germline V gene are SQVTM and ANQGSEA. The source is a human donor in good health. The V and J genes are TRBV29-1 and TRBJ2-1, with D perhaps TRBD2 (6 bases). Sequenced sample: T cells isolated from PBMCs. The CDR3 region is CSVEEGAYNEQFF. The CDR3 DNA reads TGCAGCGTTGAGGAGGGAGCCTACAATGAGCAGTTCTTC.